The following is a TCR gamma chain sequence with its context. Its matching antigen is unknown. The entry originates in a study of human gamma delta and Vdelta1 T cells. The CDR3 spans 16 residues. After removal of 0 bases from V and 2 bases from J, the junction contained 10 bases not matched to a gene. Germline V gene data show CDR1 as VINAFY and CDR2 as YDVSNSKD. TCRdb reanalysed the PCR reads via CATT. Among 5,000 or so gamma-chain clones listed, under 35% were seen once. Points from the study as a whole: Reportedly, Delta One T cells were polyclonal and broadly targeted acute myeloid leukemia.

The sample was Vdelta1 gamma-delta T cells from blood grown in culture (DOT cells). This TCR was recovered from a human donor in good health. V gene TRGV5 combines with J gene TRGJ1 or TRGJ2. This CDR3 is CATWDRPVNYYYKKLF. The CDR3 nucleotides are TGTGCCACCTGGGACAGGCCCGTTAATTATTATTATAAGAAACTCTTT.